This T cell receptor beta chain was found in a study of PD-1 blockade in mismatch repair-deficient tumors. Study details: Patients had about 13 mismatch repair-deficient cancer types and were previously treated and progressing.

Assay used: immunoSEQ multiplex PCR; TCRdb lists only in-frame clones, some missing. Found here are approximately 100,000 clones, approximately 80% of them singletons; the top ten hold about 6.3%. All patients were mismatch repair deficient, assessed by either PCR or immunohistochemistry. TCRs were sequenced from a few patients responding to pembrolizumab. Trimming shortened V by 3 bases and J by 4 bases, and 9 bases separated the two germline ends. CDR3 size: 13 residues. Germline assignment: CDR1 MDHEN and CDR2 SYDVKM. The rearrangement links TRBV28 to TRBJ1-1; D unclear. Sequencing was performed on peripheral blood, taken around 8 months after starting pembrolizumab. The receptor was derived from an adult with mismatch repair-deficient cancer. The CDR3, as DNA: TGTGCCAGCAGTTTTGGTGGTTTCACTGAAGCTTTCTTT. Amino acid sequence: CASSFGGFTEAFF.